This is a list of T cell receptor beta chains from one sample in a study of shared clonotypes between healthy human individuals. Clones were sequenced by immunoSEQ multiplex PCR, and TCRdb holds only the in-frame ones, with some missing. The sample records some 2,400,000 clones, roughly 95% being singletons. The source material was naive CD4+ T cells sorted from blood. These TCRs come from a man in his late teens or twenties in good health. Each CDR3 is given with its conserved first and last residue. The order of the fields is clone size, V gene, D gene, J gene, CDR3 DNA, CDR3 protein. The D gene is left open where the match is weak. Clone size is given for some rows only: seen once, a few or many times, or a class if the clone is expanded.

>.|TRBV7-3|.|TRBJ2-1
TGTGCCAGCAGCTTAATGGGACCGAGCTCCTACAATGAGCAGTTCTTC
CASSLMGPSSYNEQFF
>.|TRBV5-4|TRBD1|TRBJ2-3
TGTGCCAGCAGCTCGGGACAGGGTAGCGCAGATACGCAGTATTTT
CASSSGQGSADTQYF
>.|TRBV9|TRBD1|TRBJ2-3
TGTGCCAGCAGCCTCGGACAGGGGAGGACAGATACGCAGTATTTT
CASSLGQGRTDTQYF
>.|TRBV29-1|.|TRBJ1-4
TGCAGCGTAGGGGCTGGAACGGAAAAACTGTTTTTT
CSVGAGTEKLFF
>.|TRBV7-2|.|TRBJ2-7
TGTGCCAGCAGCTTAGGGGGGCCTTCCTACGAGCAGTACTTC
CASSLGGPSYEQYF
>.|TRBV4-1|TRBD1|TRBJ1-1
TGCGCCAGCAGCCAAGCCCGACAGGGACCGAACACTGAAGCTTTCTTT
CASSQARQGPNTEAFF
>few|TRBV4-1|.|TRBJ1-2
TGCGCCAGCAGCCAAGAAGAATATGGCTACACCTTC
CASSQEEYGYTF
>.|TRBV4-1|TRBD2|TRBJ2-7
TGCGCCAGCAGCCCTCGACTAGCGGGAGGCCTAACCTCCTACGAGCAGTACTTC
CASSPRLAGGLTSYEQYF
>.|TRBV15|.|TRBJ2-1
TGTGCCACCAGCAGAGATCAGAGAAGCTCCTACAATGAGCAGTTCTTC
CATSRDQRSSYNEQFF
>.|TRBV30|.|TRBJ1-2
TGTGCCTGTGCCGGACAGAACTATGGCTACACCTTC
CACAGQNYGYTF
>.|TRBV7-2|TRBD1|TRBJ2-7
TGTGCCAGCAGCCACCGGGACAGCTACGAGCAGTACTTC
CASSHRDSYEQYF
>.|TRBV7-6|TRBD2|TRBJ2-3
TGTGCCAGCAGCCCCCGACTAGCGGGGGTGACGACAGATACGCAGTATTTT
CASSPRLAGVTTDTQYF
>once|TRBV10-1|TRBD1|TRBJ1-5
TGCGCCAGCAGTGAGTCCGACAGGGTCACGAATCAGCCCCAGCATTTT
CASSESDRVTNQPQHF
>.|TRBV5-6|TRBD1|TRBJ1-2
TGTGCCAGCAGTACAGGGGTTAACTATGGCTACACCTTC
CASSTGVNYGYTF
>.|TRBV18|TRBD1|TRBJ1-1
TGTGCCAGCTCACCGGGACAGACTAACACTGAAGCTTTCTTT
CASSPGQTNTEAFF
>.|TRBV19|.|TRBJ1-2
TGTGCCAGTAGTATGTCCCAGGGAAATGGCTACACCTTC
CASSMSQGNGYTF
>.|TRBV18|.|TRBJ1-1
TGTGCCAGCCTCGACCGCGGGAACACTGAAGCTTTCTTT
CASLDRGNTEAFF
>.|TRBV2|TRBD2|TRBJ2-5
TGTGCCAGCAGGACTAGCGGGGGATACCAAGAGACCCAGTACTTC
CASRTSGGYQETQYF
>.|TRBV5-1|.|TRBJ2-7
TGCGCCAGCAGCTTGGGTGTTAAATCCTACGAGCAGTACTTC
CASSLGVKSYEQYF
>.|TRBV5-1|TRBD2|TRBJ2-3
TGCGCCAGCAGTCAACTAGCGGGAATGAGGTCAGATACGCAGTATTTT
CASSQLAGMRSDTQYF
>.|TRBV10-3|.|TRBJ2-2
TGTGCCATCAGTGGAGGTCTGAACACCGGGGAGCTGTTTTTT
CAISGGLNTGELFF
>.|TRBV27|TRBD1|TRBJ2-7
TGTGCCAGCAGTTCCCTCCCGGGACAGGGAACCTACGAGCAGTACTTC
CASSSLPGQGTYEQYF
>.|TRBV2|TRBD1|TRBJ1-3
TGTGCCAGCATCCGGGACAGGGGGTTAAGTAGGATATATTTT
CASIRDRGLSRIYF
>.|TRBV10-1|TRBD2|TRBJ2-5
TGCGCCAGCACCCTCAGTCGGCTAGCGGGAGGTAACGTGGGAGAGACCCAGTACTTC
CASTLSRLAGGNVGETQYF
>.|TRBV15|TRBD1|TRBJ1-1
TGTGCCACCAGCCGAACCGGGACAGGCCAAGGGGCTTTCTTT
CATSRTGTGQGAFF
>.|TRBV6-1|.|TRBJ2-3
TGTGCCAGCAGGAGTCAACTCACAGATACGCAGTATTTT
CASRSQLTDTQYF
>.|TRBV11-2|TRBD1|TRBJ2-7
TGTGCCAGCAGCTTTTCACTCGGACAGGGGAAGTACTTC
CASSFSLGQGKYF
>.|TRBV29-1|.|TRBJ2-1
TGCAGCGTTGATGAGACTAATTTTGAGCAGTTCTTC
CSVDETNFEQFF
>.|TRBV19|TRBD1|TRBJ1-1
TGTGCCAGTAAGAGGGACAGGGGTACTGAAGCTTTCTTT
CASKRDRGTEAFF
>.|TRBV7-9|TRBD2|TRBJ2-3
TGTGCCAGCAGACCTAGCGGGGGGACAGATACGCAGTATTTT
CASRPSGGTDTQYF
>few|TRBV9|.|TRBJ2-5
TGTGCCAGCAGCGTAGGGGTCACAGAAGAGACCCAGTACTTC
CASSVGVTEETQYF
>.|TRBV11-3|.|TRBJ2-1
TGTGCCAGCAGCTATAGCAATGAGCAGTTCTTC
CASSYSNEQFF
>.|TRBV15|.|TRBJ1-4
TGTGCCACCAGCACGGGACTTACTAATGAAAAACTGTTTTTT
CATSTGLTNEKLFF
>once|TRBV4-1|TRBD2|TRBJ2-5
TGCGCCAGCAGCCAAGGACTAGCGGGAACAGAGACCCAGTACTTC
CASSQGLAGTETQYF
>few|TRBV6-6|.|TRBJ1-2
TGTGCCAGCGACTCAGGGCTGAAGCGCTACACCTTC
CASDSGLKRYTF
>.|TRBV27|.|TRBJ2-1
TGTGCCAGCAGTCCGGCCCGCGTCAGGAATGAGCAGTTCTTC
CASSPARVRNEQFF
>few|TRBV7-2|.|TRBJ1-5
TGTGCCAGCAGCTCGAGGGATGGGCAGCCCCAGCATTTT
CASSSRDGQPQHF
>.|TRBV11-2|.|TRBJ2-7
TGTGCCAGCAGCTTAGGGGCTCTGTCGAGGGAATCCTACGAGCAGTACTTC
CASSLGALSRESYEQYF
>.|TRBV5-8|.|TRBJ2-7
TGTGCCAGCAGCTTGTGGGGGAGCTCCTACGAGCAGTACTTC
CASSLWGSSYEQYF
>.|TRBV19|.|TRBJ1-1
TGTGCCAGTAGTAACAGGACTGAAGCTTTCTTT
CASSNRTEAFF
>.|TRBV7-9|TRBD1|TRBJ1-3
TGTGCCAGCAGCCGACAGGGGCCCGCTGGAAACACCATATATTTT
CASSRQGPAGNTIYF
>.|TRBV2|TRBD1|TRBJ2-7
TGTGCCAGCAGCGGACAGGCCCCTTCCGAGCAGTACTTC
CASSGQAPSEQYF
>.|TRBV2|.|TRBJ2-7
TGTGCCAGCAGTCTGCCGGGACGGATCTACGAGCAGTACTTC
CASSLPGRIYEQYF
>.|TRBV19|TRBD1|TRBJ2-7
TGTGCCAGTAGTATAGAAGCAGTGGACAGGAATAAGCAGTACTTC
CASSIEAVDRNKQYF
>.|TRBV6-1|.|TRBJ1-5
TGTGCCAGCACTCCGATACATAGCAATCAGCCCCAGCATTTT
CASTPIHSNQPQHF
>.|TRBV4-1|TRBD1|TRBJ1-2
TGCGCCAGCAGCCAAGGACAGGGGGCGAACTATGGCTACACCTTC
CASSQGQGANYGYTF
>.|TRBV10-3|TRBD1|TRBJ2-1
TGTGCCACCGGACAGGGGGCCGGAGAGCAGTTCTTC
CATGQGAGEQFF
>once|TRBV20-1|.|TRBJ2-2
TGCAGTGCTAGTAAAGGGGGGGAGCTGTTTTTT
CSASKGGELFF
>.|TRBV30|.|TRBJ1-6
TGTGCCTGGAGGGACACTCGAGGGGGATCCCTCCACTTT
CAWRDTRGGSLHF
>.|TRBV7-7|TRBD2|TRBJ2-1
TGTGCTAGCAGCCCCTTAGCGGGGCTCTACAATGAGCAGTTCTTC
CASSPLAGLYNEQFF
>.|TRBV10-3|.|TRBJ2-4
TGTGCCATCAGGACTAGAGAGGAAGAGAACATTCAGTACTTC
CAIRTREEENIQYF